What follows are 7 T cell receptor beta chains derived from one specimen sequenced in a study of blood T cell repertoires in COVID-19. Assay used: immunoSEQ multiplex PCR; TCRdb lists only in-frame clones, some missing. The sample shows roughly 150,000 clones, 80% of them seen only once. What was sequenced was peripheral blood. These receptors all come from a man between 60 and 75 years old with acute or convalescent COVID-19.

The CDR3 DNA follows: TGTGCCTCGACAGGGGGCAACTATGGCTACACCTTC. It codes for CASTGGNYGYTF. The V and J genes are TRBV3-1 (or the pseudogene TRBV3-2) and TRBJ1-2, with 10 bases that match TRBD1. Germline V lookup: CDR1 LGHDT, CDR2 YNNKEL (reference sequence). The V gene end was trimmed by 11 bases and the J gene end by 2 bases; junction bases not matched to a gene: 2. This CDR3 is built from 12 residues.

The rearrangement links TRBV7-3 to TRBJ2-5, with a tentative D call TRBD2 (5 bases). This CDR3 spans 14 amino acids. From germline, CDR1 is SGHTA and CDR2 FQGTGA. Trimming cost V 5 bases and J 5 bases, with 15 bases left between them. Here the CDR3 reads CASSPRDSVETQYF. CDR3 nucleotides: TGTGCCAGCAGCCCTCGGGATTCCGTTGAGACCCAGTACTTC.

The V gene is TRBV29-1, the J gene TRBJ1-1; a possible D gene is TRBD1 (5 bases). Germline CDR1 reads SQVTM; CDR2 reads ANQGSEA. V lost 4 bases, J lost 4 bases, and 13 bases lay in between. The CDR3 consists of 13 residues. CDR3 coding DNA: TGCAGCGTTGGTGGGACTAGGAGCACTGAAGCTTTCTTT. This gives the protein CSVGGTRSTEAFF.

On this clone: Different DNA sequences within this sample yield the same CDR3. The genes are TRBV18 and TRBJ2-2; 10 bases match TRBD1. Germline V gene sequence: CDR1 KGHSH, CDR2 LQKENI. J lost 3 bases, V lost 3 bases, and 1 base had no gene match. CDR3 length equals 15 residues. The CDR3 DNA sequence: TGTGCCAGCTCACCCGGACAGGGGGACACCGGGGAGCTGTTTTTT. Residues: CASSPGQGDTGELFF.

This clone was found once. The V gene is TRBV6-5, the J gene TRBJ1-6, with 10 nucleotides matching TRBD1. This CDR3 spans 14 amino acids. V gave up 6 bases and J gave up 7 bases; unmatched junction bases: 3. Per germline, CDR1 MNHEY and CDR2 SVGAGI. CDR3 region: CASSRDRGNSPLHF. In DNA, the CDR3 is TGTGCCAGCAGCCGGGACAGGGGAAATTCACCCCTCCACTTT.

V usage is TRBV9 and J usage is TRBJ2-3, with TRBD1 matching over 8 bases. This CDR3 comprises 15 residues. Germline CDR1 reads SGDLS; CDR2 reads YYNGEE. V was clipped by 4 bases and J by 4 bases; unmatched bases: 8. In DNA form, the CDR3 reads TGTGCCAGCAGCCCCCTGGGACAGGAATCAGATACGCAGTATTTT. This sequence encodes CASSPLGQESDTQYF.

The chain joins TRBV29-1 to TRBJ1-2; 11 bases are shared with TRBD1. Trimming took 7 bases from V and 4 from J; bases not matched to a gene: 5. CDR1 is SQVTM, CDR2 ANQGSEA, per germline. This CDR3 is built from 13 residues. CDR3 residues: CSGGQGASYGYTF. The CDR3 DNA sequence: TGCAGCGGTGGACAGGGGGCAAGCTATGGCTACACCTTC.